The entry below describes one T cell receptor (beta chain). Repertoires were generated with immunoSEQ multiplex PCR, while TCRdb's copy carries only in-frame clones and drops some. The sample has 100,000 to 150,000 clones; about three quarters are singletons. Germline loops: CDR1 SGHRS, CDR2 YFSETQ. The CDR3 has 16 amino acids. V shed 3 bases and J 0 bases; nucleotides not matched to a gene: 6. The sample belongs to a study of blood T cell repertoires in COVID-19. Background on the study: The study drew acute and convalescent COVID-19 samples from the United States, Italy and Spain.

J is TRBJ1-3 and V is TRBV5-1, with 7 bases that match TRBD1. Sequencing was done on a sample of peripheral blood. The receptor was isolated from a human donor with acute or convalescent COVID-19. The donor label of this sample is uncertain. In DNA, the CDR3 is TGCGCCAGCAGCTCCACAGGGGACAGCTCTGGAAACACCATATATTTT. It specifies CASSSTGDSSGNTIYF.